These 20 T cell receptor beta chains came from one sample sequenced in a study of shared clonotypes between healthy human individuals. The naive CD8 fraction comprised CD45RO-negative cells positively selected for CCR7 and excluded terminally differentiated effector memory CD45RA+ cells. Some clones are missing from TCRdb's copy, which holds only in-frame ones; the method was immunoSEQ multiplex PCR. The table lists approximately 2,000,000 clones, 85% to 95% of them singletons. The sequencing sample was made of naive CD8+ T cells from PBMCs. All receptors come from a man younger than 30 in good health. Some clones in this sample may be carry-over from other donors' samples.

The J gene is TRBJ2-7, the V gene TRBV29-1; TRBD2 agrees at 14 bases. The CDR3 sequence is 17 residues long. Germline V gene sequence: CDR1 SQVTM, CDR2 ANQGSEA. V trimming: 5 bases; J trimming: 0 bases; junction bases outside the gene matches: 9. As DNA, the CDR3 is TGCAGCGTTTCGGGACTAGCGGGAGTCCAAACCTCCTACGAGCAGTACTTC. Its protein is CSVSGLAGVQTSYEQYF.

The chain combines TRBV5-6 with TRBJ2-2; D gene ambiguous. The ends were cut back, 1 base at V and 3 bases at J, with 13 bases in the middle. The CDR3 is 16 residues long. Germline V gives CDR1 SGHDT, CDR2 YYEEEE. CDR3 loop: CASSLLGLLHTGELFF. CDR3 in DNA: TGTGCCAGCAGCTTGTTAGGCTTGCTACACACCGGGGAGCTGTTTTTT.

The CDR3 loop reads CASSLEIAGGLNEQFF. The CDR3 DNA follows: TGTGCCAGCAGCTTAGAGATAGCGGGAGGACTCAATGAGCAGTTCTTC. V usage is TRBV7-9 and J usage is TRBJ2-1; TRBD2 agrees at 10 bases. Germline V gives CDR1 SEHNR, CDR2 FQNEAQ (reference sequence). J lost 6 bases, V lost 1 base, and 6 bases had no gene match. The CDR3 totals 16 residues.

This chain joins TRBV28 and TRBJ2-3, with D perhaps matching TRBD1 (5 bases). V was pared by 2 bases and J by 0 bases, with 21 bases between. The V gene's germline CDR1 is MDHEN and CDR2 SYDVKM. The CDR3 is 19 residues long. CDR3 sequence: CASSLPRQTVTPSTDTQYF. For the CDR3, the DNA is TGTGCCAGCAGTTTACCCCGACAGACAGTCACACCTAGCACAGATACGCAGTATTTT.

V and J are TRBV5-6 and TRBJ1-1; D is ambiguous. V shed 3 bases and J shed 1 base, with 13 bases lying between them. Germline values: CDR1 SGHDT, CDR2 YYEEEE. This CDR3 has 15 residues. In DNA, the CDR3 is TGTGCCAGCAGCTCCCCCCGGATTAGGAACACTGAAGCTTTCTTT. This encodes CASSSPRIRNTEAFF.

This chain connects TRBV4-1 to TRBJ1-2; D is perhaps TRBD1 (6 bases). This CDR3 comprises 15 residues. The germline V and J ends were trimmed by 0 bases and 2 bases, with 10 bases remaining between them. Germline-derived CDR1 and CDR2 are MGHRA and YSYEKL. In DNA form, the CDR3 reads TGCGCCAGCAGCCAAGAGCTCGACAGGAACTATGGCTACACCTTC. Translating gives CASSQELDRNYGYTF.

The chain employs TRBV5-1 and TRBJ1-1; 7 nucleotides agree with TRBD1. The CDR3 extends over 15 amino acids. Per germline, CDR1 SGHRS and CDR2 YFSETQ. V was pared by 0 bases and J by 1 base, with 3 bases of the junction left unmatched. DNA for the CDR3: TGCGCCAGCAGCTTGGAGGGGGCCCCGAACACTGAAGCTTTCTTT. This gives the protein CASSLEGAPNTEAFF.

This chain joins TRBV27 and TRBJ1-2; D not certain. Between the trimmed V and J ends, which lost 3 bases and 7 bases, there was a span of 9 bases. The CDR3 runs to 12 residues. From germline, CDR1 is MNHEY and CDR2 SMNVEV (reference sequence). CDR3 sequence (DNA): TGTGCCAGCAGTTTTGGGGTGCCTGGCTACACCTTC. It encodes CASSFGVPGYTF.

Note on this clone: The identical CDR3 is also encoded by other nucleotide sequences in the sample. CDR3 DNA sequence: TGTGCCAGTAGTATCGGCTTTTACACCGGGGAGCTGTTTTTT. Translating it yields CASSIGFYTGELFF. J is TRBJ2-2 and V is TRBV19, with D unresolved. The germline V gene encodes CDR1 LNHDA and CDR2 SQIVND (reference sequence). The CDR3 extends over 14 amino acids. Trimming cost V 3 bases and J 3 bases, with 8 bases left between them.

The chain couples TRBV4-1 to TRBJ1-2, with unresolved D. CDR1 MGHRA and CDR2 YSYEKL come from the germline V gene. The CDR3 spans 15 residues. Trimming took 2 bases from V and 6 from J, leaving 16 bases between them. This CDR3 is CASSQSQASSDGYTF. CDR3 bases: TGCGCCAGCAGCCAATCCCAAGCCAGTAGCGATGGCTACACCTTC.

The rearrangement links TRBV11-2 to TRBJ2-7; 9 bases are shared with TRBD2. V lost 1 base to trimming and J lost 1 base; unmatched junction nucleotides: 5. This CDR3 spans 16 amino acids. In germline, CDR1 is SGHAT, CDR2 FQNNGV. As DNA, the CDR3 is TGTGCCAGCAGCTTAGCCGGAGCGGGAGGTTCCTACGAGCAGTACTTC. Translating gives CASSLAGAGGSYEQYF.

V is TRBV4-1 and J is TRBJ2-7, with 8 bases that match TRBD1. This CDR3 has 15 amino acids. From germline, CDR1 is MGHRA and CDR2 YSYEKL. V shed 1 base, J shed 5 bases, and the junction held 7 bases outside the gene matches. CDR3 DNA sequence: TGCGCCAGCAGCCAAGCCGGACAGGGCGGCCACGAGCAGTACTTC. Translating it yields CASSQAGQGGHEQYF.

V and J are TRBV7-8 and TRBJ2-3; 7 nucleotides match TRBD1. J gave up 5 bases and V 1 base, and 18 bases lay outside the gene matches. The CDR3 contains 19 residues. Germline V gives CDR1 SGHVS, CDR2 FQNEAQ. This CDR3 reads CASSLDRWDRTSSGDTQYF. CDR3 DNA: TGTGCCAGCAGCTTAGACCGTTGGGACAGAACCTCCTCGGGAGATACGCAGTATTTT.

V gene TRBV5-4 combines with J gene TRBJ2-5; D might be TRBD1 or TRBD2, each matching 6 bases. V lost 2 bases and J 5 bases, leaving 19 bases between the germline ends. There are 16 residues in the CDR3. Germline V lookup: CDR1 SGHNT, CDR2 YYREEE (reference sequence). CDR3 residues: CASSFEGGSPEETQYF. The CDR3 DNA sequence: TGTGCCAGCAGCTTCGAGGGGGGATCCCCTGAGGAGACCCAGTACTTC.

The rearrangement joins TRBV28 to TRBJ2-7; tentative D call: TRBD2 (6 bases). The germline V gene encodes CDR1 MDHEN and CDR2 SYDVKM. V was pared by 4 bases and J by 0 bases, with 13 bases between. The CDR3 loop spans 15 amino acids. The CDR3: CASSSIRGSSYEQYF. DNA for the CDR3: TGTGCCAGCAGTTCTATTCGGGGGAGCTCCTACGAGCAGTACTTC. Supplemented by reference TRBV28 and TRBJ2-7, the full variable domain reads DVKVTQSSRYLVKRTGEKVFLECVQDMDHENMFWYRQDPGLGLRLIYFSYDVKMKEKGDIPEGYSVSREKKERFSLILESASTNQTSMYLCASSSIRGSSYEQYFGPGTRLTVT.

The CDR3 is CASSFYPGPHEKLFF. The CDR3 nucleotides read TGTGCCAGCAGTTTTTACCCGGGACCGCATGAAAAACTGTTTTTT. This chain joins TRBV28 and TRBJ1-4; D perhaps matches TRBD1 (5 bases). Trimming left V 3 bases short and J 6 bases short, with 14 bases between. The length of the CDR3 is 15 residues. Looked up from germline, CDR1 is MDHEN and CDR2 is SYDVKM.

This chain links TRBV29-1 with TRBJ2-5; D tentatively fits TRBD1 or TRBD2 (6 bases each). The CDR3 totals 14 residues. Per germline, CDR1 SQVTM and CDR2 ANQGSEA. V was clipped by 7 bases and J by 0 bases, with 15 bases between them. CDR3 region: CSAHGGRYQETQYF. CDR3 sequence (DNA): TGCAGCGCCCACGGGGGCCGGTACCAAGAGACCCAGTACTTC.

This clone was recorded a few times. The chain combines TRBV6-5 with TRBJ2-7; D tentatively fits TRBD1 or TRBD2 (6 bases each). V was pared by 4 bases and J by 6 bases, with 19 bases between. Germline V gene lookup returns CDR1 MNHEY and CDR2 SVGAGI. The CDR3 loop spans 15 amino acids. CDR3 nucleotides: TGTGCCAGCAGTTCCCTCGGGGGCTTAGGGGGCGAGCAGTACTTC. Protein: CASSSLGGLGGEQYF.

In the case of this clone: Distinct nucleotide sequences in the sample also encode this CDR3. The chain combines TRBV19 with TRBJ1-4; 8 nucleotides align to TRBD1. This CDR3 region has 12 residues. Germline CDR1 reads LNHDA; CDR2 reads SQIVND (reference sequence). V shed 8 bases and J 7 bases; nucleotides not matched to a gene: 3. The CDR3 sequence: CASLGQGEKLFF. DNA for the CDR3: TGTGCCAGTCTTGGACAGGGTGAAAAACTGTTTTTT.

The CDR3 reads CASSFLGITYEQYF. CDR3 sequence (DNA): TGTGCCAGCAGTTTTTTAGGAATCACCTACGAGCAGTACTTC. The chain carries TRBV28 and TRBJ2-7; no definite D call. The CDR3 has 14 amino acids. CDR1 MDHEN and CDR2 SYDVKM come from the germline V gene. Trimming took off 3 bases at V and 2 bases at J, with 11 bases between the two ends.